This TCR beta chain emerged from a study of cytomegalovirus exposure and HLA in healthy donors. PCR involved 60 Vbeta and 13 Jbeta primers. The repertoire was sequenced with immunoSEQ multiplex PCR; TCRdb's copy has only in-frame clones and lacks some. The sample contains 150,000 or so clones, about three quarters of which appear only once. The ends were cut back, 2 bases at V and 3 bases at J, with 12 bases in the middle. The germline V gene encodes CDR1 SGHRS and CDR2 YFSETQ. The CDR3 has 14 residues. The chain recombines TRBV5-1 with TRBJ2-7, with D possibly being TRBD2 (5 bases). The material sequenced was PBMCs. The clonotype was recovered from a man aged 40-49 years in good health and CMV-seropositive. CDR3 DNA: TGCGCCAGCAGCTTCTACCCGAGCGGCTACGAGCAGTACTTC. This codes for CASSFYPSGYEQYF.